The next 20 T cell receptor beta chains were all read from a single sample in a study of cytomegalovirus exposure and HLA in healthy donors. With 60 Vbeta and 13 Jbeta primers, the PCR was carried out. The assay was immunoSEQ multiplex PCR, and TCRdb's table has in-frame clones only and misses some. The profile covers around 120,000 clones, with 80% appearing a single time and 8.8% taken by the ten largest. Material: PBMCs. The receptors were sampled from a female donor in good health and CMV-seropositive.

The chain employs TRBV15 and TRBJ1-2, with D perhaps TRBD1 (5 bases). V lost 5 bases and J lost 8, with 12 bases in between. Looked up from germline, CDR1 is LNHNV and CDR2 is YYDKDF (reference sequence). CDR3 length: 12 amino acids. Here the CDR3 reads CATSGAPGGYTF. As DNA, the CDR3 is TGTGCCACCAGCGGCGCCCCAGGGGGCTACACCTTC.

CDR3 in DNA: TGTGCCAGCAGTGAAGTAGGGGTTGGATCCTACGAGCAGTACTTC. This codes for CASSEVGVGSYEQYF. This sequence joins TRBV6-1 and TRBJ2-7, with TRBD1 as a possible D gene (5 bases). V lost 1 base to trimming and J lost 1 base, with 11 bases between them. This CDR3 region has 15 residues. Germline CDR1 is MNHNS and CDR2 is SASEGT.

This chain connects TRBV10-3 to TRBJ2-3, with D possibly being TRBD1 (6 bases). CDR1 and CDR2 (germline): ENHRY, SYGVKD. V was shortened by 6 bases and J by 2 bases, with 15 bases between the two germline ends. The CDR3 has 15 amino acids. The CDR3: CAISSQTGTTDTQYF. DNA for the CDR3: TGTGCCATCAGCTCTCAGACAGGAACCACAGATACGCAGTATTTT.

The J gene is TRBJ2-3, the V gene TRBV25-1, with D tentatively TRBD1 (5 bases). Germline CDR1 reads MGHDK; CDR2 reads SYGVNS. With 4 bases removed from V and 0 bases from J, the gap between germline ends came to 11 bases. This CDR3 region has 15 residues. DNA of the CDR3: TGTGCCAGCAGTGGAGTAGGGGCCAGCACAGATACGCAGTATTTT. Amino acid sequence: CASSGVGASTDTQYF.

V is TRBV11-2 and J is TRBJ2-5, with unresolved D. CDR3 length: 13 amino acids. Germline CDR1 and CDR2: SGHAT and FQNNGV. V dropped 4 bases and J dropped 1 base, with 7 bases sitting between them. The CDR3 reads CASSSQPQETQYF. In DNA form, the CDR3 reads TGTGCCAGCAGCTCACAGCCCCAAGAGACCCAGTACTTC.

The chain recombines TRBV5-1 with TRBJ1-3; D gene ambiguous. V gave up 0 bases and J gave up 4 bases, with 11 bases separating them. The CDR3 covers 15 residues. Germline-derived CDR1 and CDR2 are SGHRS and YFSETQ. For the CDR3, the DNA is TGCGCCAGCAGCTTGGGTACAACAAGAGGAAACACCATATATTTT. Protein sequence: CASSLGTTRGNTIYF.

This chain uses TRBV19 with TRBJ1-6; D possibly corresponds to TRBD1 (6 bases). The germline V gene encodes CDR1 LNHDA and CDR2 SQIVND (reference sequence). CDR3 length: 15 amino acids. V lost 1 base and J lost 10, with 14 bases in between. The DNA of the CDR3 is TGTGCCAGTAGTATAGTAGGGGGGGCACCATCACCCCTCCACTTT. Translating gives CASSIVGGAPSPLHF. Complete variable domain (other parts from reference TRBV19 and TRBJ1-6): DGGITQSPKYLFRKEGQNVTLSCEQNLNHDAMYWYRQDPGQGLRLIYYSQIVNDFQKGDIAEGYSVSREKKESFPLTVTSAQKNPTAFYLCASSIVGGAPSPLHFGNGTRLTVT.

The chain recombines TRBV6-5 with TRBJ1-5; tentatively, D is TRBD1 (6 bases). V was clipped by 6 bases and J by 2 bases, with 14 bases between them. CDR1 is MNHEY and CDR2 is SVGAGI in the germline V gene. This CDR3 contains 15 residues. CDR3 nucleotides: TGTGCCAGCAGGCGACAGGCGTTCGGCAATCAGCCCCAGCATTTT. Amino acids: CASRRQAFGNQPQHF.

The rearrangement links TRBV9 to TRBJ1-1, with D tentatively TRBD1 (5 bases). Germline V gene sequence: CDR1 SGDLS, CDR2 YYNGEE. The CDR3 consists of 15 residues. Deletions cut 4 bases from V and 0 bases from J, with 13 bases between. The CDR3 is CASSTGDSLNTEAFF. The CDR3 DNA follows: TGTGCCAGCAGCACGGGAGACAGTTTGAACACTGAAGCTTTCTTT.

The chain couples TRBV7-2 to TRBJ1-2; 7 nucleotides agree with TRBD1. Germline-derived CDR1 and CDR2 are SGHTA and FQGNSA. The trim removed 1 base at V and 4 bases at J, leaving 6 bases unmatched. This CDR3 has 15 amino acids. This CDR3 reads CASSLVVGGSYGYTF. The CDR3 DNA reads TGTGCCAGCAGCTTAGTCGTAGGGGGCAGCTATGGCTACACCTTC.

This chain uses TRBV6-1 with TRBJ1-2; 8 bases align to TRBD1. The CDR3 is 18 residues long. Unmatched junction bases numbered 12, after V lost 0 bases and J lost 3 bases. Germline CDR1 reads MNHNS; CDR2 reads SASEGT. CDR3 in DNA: TGTGCCAGCAGTGAAGCGGCAGGGGGCGGCCTTGTTTACTATGGCTACACCTTC. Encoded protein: CASSEAAGGGLVYYGYTF.

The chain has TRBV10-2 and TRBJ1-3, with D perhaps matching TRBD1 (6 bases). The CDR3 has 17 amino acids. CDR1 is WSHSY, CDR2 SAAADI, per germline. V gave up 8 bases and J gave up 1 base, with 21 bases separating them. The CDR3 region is CASCHIQGFGSGNTIYF. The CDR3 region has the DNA TGCGCCAGCTGCCACATCCAGGGGTTCGGTTCTGGAAACACCATATATTTT.

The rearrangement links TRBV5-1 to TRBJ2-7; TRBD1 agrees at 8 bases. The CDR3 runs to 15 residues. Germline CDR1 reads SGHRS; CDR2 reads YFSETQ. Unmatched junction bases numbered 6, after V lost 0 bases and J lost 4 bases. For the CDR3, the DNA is TGCGCCAGCAGCTTGGATTCAGGGGGCCATTACGAGCAGTACTTC. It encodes CASSLDSGGHYEQYF.

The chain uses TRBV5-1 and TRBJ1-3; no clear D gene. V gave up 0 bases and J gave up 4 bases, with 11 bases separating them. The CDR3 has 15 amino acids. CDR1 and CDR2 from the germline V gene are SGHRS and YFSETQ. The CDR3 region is CASSLAYGYGNTIYF. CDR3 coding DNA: TGCGCCAGCAGCTTGGCATACGGTTACGGAAACACCATATATTTT. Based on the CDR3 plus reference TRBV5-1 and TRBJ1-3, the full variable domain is KAGVTQTPRYLIKTRGQQVTLSCSPISGHRSVSWYQQTPGQGLQFLFEYFSETQRNKGNFPGRFSGRQFSNSRSEMNVSTLELGDSALYLCASSLAYGYGNTIYFGEGSWLTVV.

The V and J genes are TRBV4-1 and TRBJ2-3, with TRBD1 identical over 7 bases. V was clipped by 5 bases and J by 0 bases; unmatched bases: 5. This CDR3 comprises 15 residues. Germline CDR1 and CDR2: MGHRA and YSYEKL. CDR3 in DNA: TGCGCCAGCAGCTTCTGGACAGGTAGCACAGATACGCAGTATTTT. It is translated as CASSFWTGSTDTQYF.

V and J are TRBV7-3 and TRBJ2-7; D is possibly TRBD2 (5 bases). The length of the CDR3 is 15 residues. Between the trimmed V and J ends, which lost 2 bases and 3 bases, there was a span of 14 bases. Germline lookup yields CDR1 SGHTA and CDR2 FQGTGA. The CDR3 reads CASSLFPEGGYEQYF. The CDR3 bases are TGTGCCAGCAGCTTATTCCCAGAGGGCGGCTACGAGCAGTACTTC.

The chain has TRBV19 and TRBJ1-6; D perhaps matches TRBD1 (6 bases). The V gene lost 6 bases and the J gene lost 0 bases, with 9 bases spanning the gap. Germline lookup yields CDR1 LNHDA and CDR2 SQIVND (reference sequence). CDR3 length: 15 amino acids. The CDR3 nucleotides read TGTGCCAGTAGCGGACAGAGCTCCTATAATTCACCCCTCCACTTT. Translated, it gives CASSGQSSYNSPLHF.

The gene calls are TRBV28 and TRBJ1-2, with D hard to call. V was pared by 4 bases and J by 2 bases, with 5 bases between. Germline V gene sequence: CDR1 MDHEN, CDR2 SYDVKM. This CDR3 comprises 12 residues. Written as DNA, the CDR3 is TGTGCCAGCAGTTGGAGCAACTATGGCTACACCTTC. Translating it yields CASSWSNYGYTF.

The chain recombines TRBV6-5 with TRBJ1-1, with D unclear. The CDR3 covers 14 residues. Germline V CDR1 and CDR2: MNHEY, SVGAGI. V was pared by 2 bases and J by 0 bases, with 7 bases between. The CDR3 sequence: CASSYGLMNTEAFF. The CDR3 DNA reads TGTGCCAGCAGTTACGGGCTCATGAACACTGAAGCTTTCTTT.

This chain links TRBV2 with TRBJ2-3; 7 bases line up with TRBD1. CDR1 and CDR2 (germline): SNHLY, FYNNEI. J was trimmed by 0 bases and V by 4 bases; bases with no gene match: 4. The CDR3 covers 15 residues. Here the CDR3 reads CASSVGTVSTDTQYF. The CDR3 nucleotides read TGTGCCAGCAGTGTAGGGACAGTTAGCACAGATACGCAGTATTTT. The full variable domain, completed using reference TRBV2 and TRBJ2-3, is EPEVTQTPSHQVTQMGQEVILRCVPISNHLYFYWYRQILGQKVEFLVSFYNNEISEKSEIFDDQFSVERPDGSNFTLKIRSTKLEDSAMYFCASSVGTVSTDTQYFGPGTRLTVL.